Below are 27 T cell receptor beta chains sequenced from a single sample in a study of a mutant IDH1 vaccine in newly diagnosed glioma (dated by TCRdb to the early 2020s). The receptor library was made with the immunoSEQ multiplex PCR assay. In its TCRdb copy, this immuneACCESS table keeps in-frame sequences only and misses some clones. Where compared with another copy, unresolved V genes explain less than half of these, and the others have no known cause. Counted in this sample were approximately 43,000 clones; 75% to 90% of them appeared once. The ten largest clones capture about 1.5% of the sample. These receptors have no identified antigens. This specimen's time point label, interpreted: week 35, safety follow-up. Every vaccine dose consisted of 300 ug of a 20-mer mutant IDH1 peptide in Montanide, administered subcutaneously together with topical imiquimod. The sequencing used PBMCs, collected from a glioma patient whose treatment included an IDH1 peptide vaccine. The source of these receptors is a man aged 35 to 55 with glioma.

The rearrangement joins TRBV7-9 to TRBJ2-3; D could derive from TRBD1 or TRBD2 (5 bases each). Trimming cost V 6 bases and J 5 bases, with 21 bases left between them. Looked up from germline, CDR1 is SEHNR and CDR2 is FQNEAQ (reference sequence). The CDR3 totals 16 residues. Here the CDR3 reads CASSQTSGPPGDTQYF. The CDR3 DNA is TGTGCCAGCAGTCAAACGTCGGGACCCCCGGGAGATACGCAGTATTTT.

V and J are TRBV10-3 and TRBJ1-1; no reliable D call. CDR1 and CDR2 (germline): ENHRY, SYGVKD. The CDR3 spans 14 residues. Trimming left V 2 bases short and J 11 bases short, with 18 bases between. The CDR3 reads CAISEVLWSLGAFF. The CDR3 bases are TGTGCCATCAGTGAGGTTCTTTGGTCTCTTGGGGCTTTCTTT.

The CDR3 DNA reads TGTGCCAGCAGCCAACGACTAGCGGGGAGTGGGAACACCGGGGAGCTGTTTTTT. Its translation: CASSQRLAGSGNTGELFF. The chain couples TRBV28 to TRBJ2-2, with TRBD2 matching 11 bases. The CDR3 length is 18 residues. With V trimmed by 6 bases and J by 1 base, 10 bases remained unmatched. In germline, CDR1 is MDHEN, CDR2 SYDVKM.

The chain recombines TRBV6-5 with TRBJ2-5; TRBD2 matches 8 bases. J was trimmed by 2 bases and V by 6 bases; bases with no gene match: 8. The CDR3 is 15 residues long. CDR1 and CDR2 (germline): MNHEY, SVGAGI. The CDR3 DNA reads as TGTGCCAGCAGCCCGACTAGCGTTAGGCAAGAGACCCAGTACTTC. Translated, it gives CASSPTSVRQETQYF.

The chain uses TRBV29-1 and TRBJ2-2, with TRBD2 matching 9 bases. The CDR3 extends over 16 amino acids. Germline CDR1 is SQVTM and CDR2 is ANQGSEA. The V and J ends lost 6 bases and 5 bases, in that order; junction bases with no gene match: 13. The CDR3: CSVLWAGGYRTGELFF. The CDR3 DNA reads as TGCAGCGTATTATGGGCGGGAGGGTATCGAACCGGGGAGCTGTTTTTT.

This rearrangement joins TRBV6-1 to TRBJ2-7, with D possibly being TRBD2 (5 bases). There are 14 residues in the CDR3. Germline loops: CDR1 MNHNS, CDR2 SASEGT. Trimming removed 2 bases at V and 7 bases at J, with 15 bases between. CDR3 sequence: CASSELWTSREQYV. The DNA for the CDR3 is TGTGCCAGCAGTGAACTCTGGACTTCTAGGGAGCAGTACGTC.

A single count supports this clone. The V and J genes are TRBV2 and TRBJ1-5; D unresolved. The CDR3 is 13 residues long. V was cut by 2 bases and J by 3 bases, with 5 bases left in between. CDR1 and CDR2 from the germline V gene are SNHLY and FYNNEI. The CDR3 region is CASSEQYNQPQHF. CDR3 nucleotides: TGTGCCAGCAGTGAACAGTACAATCAGCCCCAGCATTTT.

This sequence joins TRBV29-1 and TRBJ1-2; D not certain. Germline CDR1 is SQVTM and CDR2 is ANQGSEA. V lost 4 bases to trimming and J lost 5 bases, with 17 bases between them. This CDR3 contains 14 residues. CDR3 sequence reads: CSVGRAEVGYGYTF. The CDR3 DNA follows: TGCAGCGTTGGACGCGCCGAGGTGGGGTATGGCTACACCTTC.

V gene TRBV6-1 combines with J gene TRBJ2-5; 8 bases align to TRBD1. This CDR3 spans 16 amino acids. CDR1 and CDR2 from the germline V gene are MNHNS and SASEGT. V lost 0 bases and J lost 4; bases outside the gene matches: 7. The CDR3: CASSEALRGTGETQYF. CDR3 nucleotide sequence: TGTGCCAGCAGTGAAGCTCTACGGGGGACAGGAGAGACCCAGTACTTC.

This chain uses TRBV5-6 with TRBJ1-5; the D is unclear. The length of the CDR3 is 16 residues. V was trimmed by 0 bases and J by 1 base, leaving 11 bases between them. From germline, CDR1 is SGHDT and CDR2 YYEEEE. The chain's CDR3 is CASSLGSGWSNQPQHF. CDR3 bases: TGTGCCAGCAGCTTGGGCTCGGGCTGGAGCAATCAGCCCCAGCATTTT.

V gene TRBV11-2 combines with J gene TRBJ2-1, with D possibly matching TRBD1 (5 bases). V shed 5 bases and J shed 6 bases, with 17 bases lying between them. Germline V CDR1 and CDR2: SGHAT, FQNNGV. The CDR3 is 15 amino acids. The CDR3 region is CASSTGPGRANEQFF. The CDR3, as DNA: TGTGCCAGCAGCACTGGCCCCGGCAGGGCCAATGAGCAGTTCTTC.

This rearrangement joins TRBV28 to TRBJ2-7; D is unclear. CDR3 length: 10 residues. Per the germline V gene, CDR1 is MDHEN and CDR2 is SYDVKM. V dropped 9 bases and J dropped 1 base, with 4 bases sitting between them. The CDR3 is CASGSYEQYV. The DNA of the CDR3 is TGTGCCAGTGGTTCCTACGAGCAGTACGTC.

This clone showed up just a few times. The chain uses TRBV7-2 and TRBJ2-7; possibly TRBD1 for D (6 bases). The V end was cut by 5 bases, the J end by 3 bases, with 8 bases between. The CDR3 runs to 12 residues. Germline loops: CDR1 SGHTA, CDR2 FQGNSA. CDR3: CASSKGGYEQYF. CDR3 sequence (DNA): TGTGCCAGCAGCAAAGGGGGCTACGAGCAGTACTTC. Full variable domain (remainder filled in from reference TRBV7-2 and TRBJ2-7): GAGVSQSPSNKVTEKGKDVELRCDPISGHTALYWYRQSLGQGLEFLIYFQGNSAPDKSGLPSDRFSAERTGGSVSTLTIQRTQQEDSAVYLCASSKGGYEQYFGPGTRLTVT.

This sequence joins TRBV19 and TRBJ2-6, with a weak D call TRBD1 (5 bases). Germline CDR1 LNHDA, CDR2 SQIVND (reference sequence). Trimming took off 0 bases at V and 1 base at J, with 16 bases between the two ends. CDR3 length: 19 amino acids. The CDR3 DNA sequence: TGTGCCAGTAGTATAGATGGCTACAGGCGCTTTTCTGGGGCCAACGTCCTGACTTTC. Translated, it gives CASSIDGYRRFSGANVLTF.

V gene TRBV5-1 combines with J gene TRBJ1-1, with 10 bases that match TRBD1. The germline V gene encodes CDR1 SGHRS and CDR2 YFSETQ. With 7 bases clipped from V and 4 bases from J, the junction kept 10 bases outside the gene matches. This CDR3 comprises 15 residues. The CDR3 loop is CASFPGQGMATEAFF. The CDR3 bases are TGCGCCAGCTTTCCGGGACAGGGGATGGCCACTGAAGCTTTCTTT. Complete variable domain (other parts from reference TRBV5-1 and TRBJ1-1): KAGVTQTPRYLIKTRGQQVTLSCSPISGHRSVSWYQQTPGQGLQFLFEYFSETQRNKGNFPGRFSGRQFSNSRSEMNVSTLELGDSALYLCASFPGQGMATEAFFGQGTRLTVV.

V and J are TRBV11-2 and TRBJ1-6, with D possibly TRBD1 on 6 matching bases. Germline V gene data show CDR1 as SGHAT and CDR2 as FQNNGV. V lost 1 base to trimming and J lost 0 bases, with 16 bases between them. The CDR3 consists of 19 residues. The CDR3 region is CASSLAPPQGSSYNSPLHF. The DNA of the CDR3 is TGTGCCAGCAGCTTAGCACCCCCACAGGGTAGCTCCTATAATTCACCCCTCCACTTT. The whole variable domain, remainder taken from reference TRBV11-2 and TRBJ1-6, is EAGVAQSPRYKIIEKRQSVAFWCNPISGHATLYWYQQILGQGPKLLIQFQNNGVVDDSQLPKDRFSAERLKGVDSTLKIQPAKLEDSAVYLCASSLAPPQGSSYNSPLHFGNGTRLTVT.

This clone was seen only once. V is TRBV7-2 and J is TRBJ2-7, with 9 nucleotides matching TRBD2. The V gene's germline CDR1 is SGHTA and CDR2 FQGNSA. The CDR3 covers 17 residues. V lost 0 bases to trimming and J lost 3 bases; unmatched junction nucleotides: 9. As DNA, the CDR3 is TGTGCCAGCAGCTTAGCCGGGACTAGCCTAGCATACTACGAGCAGTACTTC. It is translated as CASSLAGTSLAYYEQYF.

The V call is TRBV6-5, the J call TRBJ1-5, with D possibly TRBD1 on 5 matching bases. This CDR3 region has 13 residues. V was pared by 5 bases and J by 5 bases, with 10 bases between. Per the germline V gene, CDR1 is MNHEY and CDR2 is SVGAGI. CDR3 in amino acids: CASSIFRDQPQHF. CDR3 bases: TGTGCCAGCAGTATCTTCAGGGATCAGCCCCAGCATTTT.

The chain uses TRBV28 and TRBJ2-7; D possibly matches TRBD1 or TRBD2 (5 bases each). V shed 5 bases and J shed 4 bases, with 12 bases lying between them. Germline lookup yields CDR1 MDHEN and CDR2 SYDVKM. The CDR3 sequence is 13 residues long. The DNA for the CDR3 is TGTGCCAGCAGTCGACGAGGGGATTACGAGCAGTACGTC. Encoded protein: CASSRRGDYEQYV.

This chain links TRBV7-8 with TRBJ1-2; D gene ambiguous. The germline V gene has CDR1 SGHVS and CDR2 FQNEAQ. V dropped 6 bases and J dropped 1 base, with 9 bases sitting between them. The CDR3 is 13 amino acids. CDR3 in amino acids: CASRPGDNYGYTF. The CDR3 DNA sequence: TGTGCCAGCAGGCCCGGGGATAACTATGGCTACACCTTC.

The chain links TRBV11-3 to TRBJ2-1; D gene ambiguous. The CDR3 runs 12 residues. V lost 4 bases and J 7 bases, leaving 8 bases between the germline ends. CDR1 is SGHNT and CDR2 is YENEEA in the germline V gene. CDR3 residues: CASSSTWNEQFF. CDR3 coding DNA: TGTGCCAGCAGCTCCACATGGAATGAGCAGTTCTTC.

The rearrangement uses TRBV7-8 and TRBJ1-6, with D perhaps TRBD1 (5 bases). Trimming shortened V by 3 bases and J by 1 base, and 7 bases separated the two germline ends. Germline V lookup: CDR1 SGHVS, CDR2 FQNEAQ. The CDR3 contains 15 residues. In nucleotides, the CDR3 is TGTGCCAGCAGCTTCCAGGGTTCCTATAATTCACCCCTCCACTTT. This sequence encodes CASSFQGSYNSPLHF.

The genes are TRBV12-5 and TRBJ1-1; D perhaps matches TRBD1 (6 bases). CDR1 and CDR2 (germline): LGHNT, FRNRAP. This CDR3 is built from 13 residues. Trimming shortened V by 7 bases and J by 7 bases, and 16 bases separated the two germline ends. The CDR3 DNA reads as TGTGCTAGTGCCTTGGGGGGGGCCGGTGAAGCTTTCTTT. It codes for CASALGGAGEAFF. Together with reference TRBV12-5 and TRBJ1-1, the CDR3 gives the full variable domain: DARVTQTPRHKVTEMGQEVTMRCQPILGHNTVFWYRQTMMQGLELLAYFRNRAPLDDSGMPKDRFSAEMPDATLATLKIQPSEPRDSAVYFCASALGGAGEAFFGQGTRLTVV.

The rearrangement joins TRBV6-1 to TRBJ2-4; 8 bases map to TRBD1. Germline values: CDR1 MNHNS, CDR2 SASEGT. Germline trimming cut 0 bases from V and 0 bases from J; bases unmatched to any gene: 10. The CDR3 contains 19 residues. The DNA for the CDR3 is TGTGCCAGCAGTGAAGCTGTGCAGGGGGCTTTCTCAGCCAAAAACATTCAGTACTTC. This codes for CASSEAVQGAFSAKNIQYF.

The chain links TRBV2 to TRBJ2-5, with 10 positions matching TRBD2. V gave up 3 bases and J gave up 4 bases; unmatched junction bases: 8. CDR1 and CDR2 (germline): SNHLY, FYNNEI. There are 16 residues in the CDR3. This CDR3 reads CASSDPAGGRRETQYF. The CDR3, as DNA: TGTGCCAGCAGTGACCCAGCGGGGGGGCGGAGAGAGACCCAGTACTTC.

The V gene is TRBV28, the J gene TRBJ2-3, with TRBD1 matching 7 bases. V shed 7 bases, J shed 3 bases, and the junction held 10 bases outside the gene matches. Germline-derived CDR1 and CDR2 are MDHEN and SYDVKM. This CDR3 has 15 amino acids. Here the CDR3 reads CASNNRQGSTDTQYF. The CDR3, as DNA: TGTGCCAGCAACAACCGACAGGGCTCGACAGATACGCAGTATTTT. Complete variable domain (other parts from reference TRBV28 and TRBJ2-3): DVKVTQSSRYLVKRTGEKVFLECVQDMDHENMFWYRQDPGLGLRLIYFSYDVKMKEKGDIPEGYSVSREKKERFSLILESASTNQTSMYLCASNNRQGSTDTQYFGPGTRLTVL.

This sequence joins TRBV29-1 and TRBJ2-7; possible D gene TRBD1, 6 bases. Germline CDR1 and CDR2: SQVTM and ANQGSEA. The CDR3 has 14 amino acids. V lost 4 bases and J lost 3, with 16 bases in between. This CDR3 is CSVVGAAAGYEQYF. The CDR3 nucleotides read TGCAGCGTTGTGGGGGCGGCAGCCGGCTACGAGCAGTACTTC.